The clone carrying this T cell receptor (beta chain) was seen repeatedly, ten times or more. Antigen unknown. V was shortened by 3 bases and J by 0 bases, with 8 bases between the two germline ends. The CDR3 totals 14 residues. Germline CDR1 SGHVS, CDR2 FQNEAQ. MiXCR, run by TCRdb on the reads, gives a single entry per CDR3 protein. The sample holds over 450,000 distinct CDR3 sequences; about 10% are singletons and the top ten take 10% to 13%. The data belong to a study of T cell repertoires in cytomegalovirus infection. Study-wide findings and caveats: Predominance within the ex vivo response was attributable to HLA-C-restricted CMV-specific TCR beta clonotypes.

Material for sequencing was PBMCs. This chain joins TRBV7-8 and TRBJ2-5; TRBD1 might be the D (6 bases). The source is a human donor in good health (CMV status not recorded). Some clones in this sample may be carry-over from other donors' samples. The DNA for the CDR3 is TGTGCCAGCAGCTTGACAGGATACCAAGAGACCCAGTACTTC. It translates to CASSLTGYQETQYF.